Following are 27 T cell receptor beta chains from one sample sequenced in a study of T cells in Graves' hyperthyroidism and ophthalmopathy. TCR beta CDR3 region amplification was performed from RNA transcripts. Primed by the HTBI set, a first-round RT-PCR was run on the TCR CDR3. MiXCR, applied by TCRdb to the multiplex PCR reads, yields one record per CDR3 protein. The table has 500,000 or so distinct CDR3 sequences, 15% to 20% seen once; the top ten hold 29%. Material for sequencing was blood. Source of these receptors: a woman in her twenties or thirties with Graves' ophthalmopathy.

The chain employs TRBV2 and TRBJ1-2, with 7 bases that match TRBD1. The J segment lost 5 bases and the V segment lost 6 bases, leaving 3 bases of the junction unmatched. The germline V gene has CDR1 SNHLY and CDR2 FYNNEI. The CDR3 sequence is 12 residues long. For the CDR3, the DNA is TGTGCCAGCAGCGGACAGGTTTATGGCTACACCTTC. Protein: CASSGQVYGYTF.

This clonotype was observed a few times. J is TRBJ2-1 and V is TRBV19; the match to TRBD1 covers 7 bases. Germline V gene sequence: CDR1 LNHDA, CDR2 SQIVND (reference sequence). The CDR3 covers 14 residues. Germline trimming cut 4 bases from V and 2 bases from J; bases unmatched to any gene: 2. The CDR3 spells CASSKTGTYNEQFF. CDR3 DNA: TGTGCCAGTAGTAAGACAGGGACCTACAATGAGCAGTTCTTC.

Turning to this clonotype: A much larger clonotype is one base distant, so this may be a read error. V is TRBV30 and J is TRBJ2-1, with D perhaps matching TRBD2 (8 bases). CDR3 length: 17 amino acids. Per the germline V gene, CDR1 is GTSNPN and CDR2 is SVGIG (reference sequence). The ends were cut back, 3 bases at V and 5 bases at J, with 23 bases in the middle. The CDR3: CAWSGQVYRRGDNEQFF. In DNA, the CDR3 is TGTGCCTGGAGCGGACAGGTATACCGGCGGGGGGACAATGAGCAGTTCTTC.

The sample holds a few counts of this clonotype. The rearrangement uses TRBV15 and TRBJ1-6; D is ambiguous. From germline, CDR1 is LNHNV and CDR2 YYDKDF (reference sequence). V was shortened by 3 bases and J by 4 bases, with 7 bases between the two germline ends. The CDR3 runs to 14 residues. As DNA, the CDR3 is TGTGCCACCAGCAGGGGCGGATATAATTCACCCCTCCACTTT. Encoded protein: CATSRGGYNSPLHF.

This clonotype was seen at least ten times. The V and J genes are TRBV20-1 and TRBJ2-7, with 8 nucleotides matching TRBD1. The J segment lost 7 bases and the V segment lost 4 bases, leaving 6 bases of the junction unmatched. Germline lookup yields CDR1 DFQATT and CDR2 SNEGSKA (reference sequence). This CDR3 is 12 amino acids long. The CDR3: CSANQGAAEQYF. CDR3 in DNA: TGCAGTGCTAACCAGGGGGCGGCTGAGCAGTACTTC.

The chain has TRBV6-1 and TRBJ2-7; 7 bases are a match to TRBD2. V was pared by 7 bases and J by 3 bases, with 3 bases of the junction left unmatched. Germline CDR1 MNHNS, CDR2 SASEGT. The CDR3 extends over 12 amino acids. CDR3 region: CASIRDYYEQYF. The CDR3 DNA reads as TGTGCCAGCATTCGGGACTACTACGAGCAGTACTTC.

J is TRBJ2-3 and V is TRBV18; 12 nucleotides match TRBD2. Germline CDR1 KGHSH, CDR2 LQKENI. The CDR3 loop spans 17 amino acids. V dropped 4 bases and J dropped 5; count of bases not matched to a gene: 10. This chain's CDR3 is CASSQALAGGPGDTQYF. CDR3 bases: TGTGCCAGCTCACAGGCTCTAGCGGGAGGGCCGGGAGATACGCAGTATTTT. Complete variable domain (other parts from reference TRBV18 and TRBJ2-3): NAGVMQNPRHLVRRRGQEARLRCSPMKGHSHVYWYRQLPEEGLKFMVYLQKENIIDESGMPKERFSAEFPKEGPSILRIQQVVRGDSAAYFCASSQALAGGPGDTQYFGPGTRLTVL.

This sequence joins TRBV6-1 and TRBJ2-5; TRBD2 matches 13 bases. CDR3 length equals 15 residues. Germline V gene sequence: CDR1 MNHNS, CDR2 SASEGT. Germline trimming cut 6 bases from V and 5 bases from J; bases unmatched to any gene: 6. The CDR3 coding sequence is TGTGCCAGCAGCCGGACTAGCGGGAGACAGGAGACCCAGTACTTC. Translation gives CASSRTSGRQETQYF.

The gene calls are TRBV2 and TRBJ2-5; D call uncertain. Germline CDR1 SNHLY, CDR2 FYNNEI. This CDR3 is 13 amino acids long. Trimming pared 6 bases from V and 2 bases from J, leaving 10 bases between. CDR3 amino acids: CASRATSQETQYF. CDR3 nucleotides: TGTGCCAGCAGAGCGACAAGTCAAGAGACCCAGTACTTC.

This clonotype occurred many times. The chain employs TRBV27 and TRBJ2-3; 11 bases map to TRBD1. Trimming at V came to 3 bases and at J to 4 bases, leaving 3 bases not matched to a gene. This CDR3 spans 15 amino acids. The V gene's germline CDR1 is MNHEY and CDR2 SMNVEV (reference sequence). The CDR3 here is CASSFEGQGADTQYF. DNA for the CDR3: TGTGCCAGCAGTTTCGAGGGACAGGGGGCAGATACGCAGTATTTT.

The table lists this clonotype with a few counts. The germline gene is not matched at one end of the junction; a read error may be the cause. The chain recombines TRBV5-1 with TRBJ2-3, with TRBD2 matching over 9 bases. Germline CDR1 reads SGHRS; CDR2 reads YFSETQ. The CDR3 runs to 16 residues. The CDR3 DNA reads TGTGCCGGAATCCCCGGCTGGCGGGGGGGGGCGGATACGCAGTATTTT. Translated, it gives CAGIPGWRGGADTQYF.

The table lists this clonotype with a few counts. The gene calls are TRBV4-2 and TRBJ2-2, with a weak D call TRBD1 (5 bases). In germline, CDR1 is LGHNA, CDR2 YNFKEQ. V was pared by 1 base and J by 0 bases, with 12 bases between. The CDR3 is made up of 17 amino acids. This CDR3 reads CASSQGWTTTNTGELFF. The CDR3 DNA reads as TGTGCCAGCAGCCAAGGATGGACAACTACGAACACCGGGGAGCTGTTTTTT.

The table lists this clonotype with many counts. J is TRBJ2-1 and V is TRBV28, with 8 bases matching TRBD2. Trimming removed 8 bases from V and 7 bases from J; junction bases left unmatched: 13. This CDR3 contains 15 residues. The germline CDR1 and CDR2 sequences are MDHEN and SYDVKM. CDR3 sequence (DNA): TGTGCCAGCCTACAATTAGCGGGGAAAGGGAATGAGCAGTTCTTC. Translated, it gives CASLQLAGKGNEQFF.

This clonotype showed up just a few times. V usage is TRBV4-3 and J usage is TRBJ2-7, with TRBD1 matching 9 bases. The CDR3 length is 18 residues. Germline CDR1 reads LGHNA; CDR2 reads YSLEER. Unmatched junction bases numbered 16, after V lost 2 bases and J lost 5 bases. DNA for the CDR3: TGCGCCAGCAGCCAAAAGGAAAGGACAGGGGTTGTTTGGGACGAGCAGTACTTC. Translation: CASSQKERTGVVWDEQYF.

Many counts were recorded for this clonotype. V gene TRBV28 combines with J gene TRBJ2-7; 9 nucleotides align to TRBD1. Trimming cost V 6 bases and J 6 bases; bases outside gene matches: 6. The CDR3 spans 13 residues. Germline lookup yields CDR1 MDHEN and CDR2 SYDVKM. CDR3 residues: CASSSQGAGEQYF. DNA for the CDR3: TGTGCCAGCAGCTCACAGGGGGCGGGCGAGCAGTACTTC.

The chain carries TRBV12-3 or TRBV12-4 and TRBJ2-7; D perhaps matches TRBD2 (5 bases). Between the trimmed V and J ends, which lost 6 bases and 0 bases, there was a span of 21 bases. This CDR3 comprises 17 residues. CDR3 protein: CASSQSPRGRDSYEQYF. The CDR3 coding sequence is TGTGCCAGCAGCCAATCACCTCGGGGTAGAGACTCCTACGAGCAGTACTTC.

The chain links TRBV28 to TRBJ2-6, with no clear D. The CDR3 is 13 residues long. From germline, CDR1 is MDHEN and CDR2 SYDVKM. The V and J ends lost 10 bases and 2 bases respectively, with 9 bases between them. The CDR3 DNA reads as TGTGCCACTATTGTGCCTGGGGCCAACGTCCTGACTTTC. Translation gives CATIVPGANVLTF.

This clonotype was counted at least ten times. This chain's CDR3 is CASSQVWQGDYGYTF. CDR3 DNA: TGCGCCAGCAGCCAAGTTTGGCAGGGCGACTATGGCTACACCTTC. The chain links TRBV4-3 to TRBJ1-2; D might be TRBD1 (5 bases). Germline V gene sequence: CDR1 LGHNA, CDR2 YSLEER. The CDR3 covers 15 residues. The germline V and J ends were trimmed by 1 base and 3 bases, with 12 bases remaining between them.

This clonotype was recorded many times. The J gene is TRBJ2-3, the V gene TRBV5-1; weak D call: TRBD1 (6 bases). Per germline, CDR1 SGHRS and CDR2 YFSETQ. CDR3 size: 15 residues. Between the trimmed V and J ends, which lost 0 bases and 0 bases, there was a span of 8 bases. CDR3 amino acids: CASSLEGHSTDTQYF. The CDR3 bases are TGCGCCAGCAGCTTGGAGGGACATAGCACAGATACGCAGTATTTT.

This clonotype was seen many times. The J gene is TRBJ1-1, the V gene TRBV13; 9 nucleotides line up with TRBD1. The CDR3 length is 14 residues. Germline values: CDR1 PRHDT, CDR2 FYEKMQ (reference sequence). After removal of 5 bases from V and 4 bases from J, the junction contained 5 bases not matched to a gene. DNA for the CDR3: TGTGCCAGCAGCATGGACAGGGGAGGCACTGAAGCTTTCTTT. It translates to CASSMDRGGTEAFF.

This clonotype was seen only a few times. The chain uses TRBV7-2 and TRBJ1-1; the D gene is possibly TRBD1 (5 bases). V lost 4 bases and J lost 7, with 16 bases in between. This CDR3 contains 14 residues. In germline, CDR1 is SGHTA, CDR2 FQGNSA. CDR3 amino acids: CASSWFGGGGEAFF. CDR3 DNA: TGTGCCAGCAGCTGGTTCGGGGGGGGAGGTGAAGCTTTCTTT. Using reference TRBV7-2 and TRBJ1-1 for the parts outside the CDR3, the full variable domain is GAGVSQSPSNKVTEKGKDVELRCDPISGHTALYWYRQSLGQGLEFLIYFQGNSAPDKSGLPSDRFSAERTGGSVSTLTIQRTQQEDSAVYLCASSWFGGGGEAFFGQGTRLTVV.

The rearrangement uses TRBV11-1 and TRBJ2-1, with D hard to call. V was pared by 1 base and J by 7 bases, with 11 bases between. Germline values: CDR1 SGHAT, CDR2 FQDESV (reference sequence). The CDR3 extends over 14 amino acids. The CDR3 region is CASSLGSQTNEQFF. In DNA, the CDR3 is TGTGCCAGCAGCTTAGGTTCCCAAACAAATGAGCAGTTCTTC.

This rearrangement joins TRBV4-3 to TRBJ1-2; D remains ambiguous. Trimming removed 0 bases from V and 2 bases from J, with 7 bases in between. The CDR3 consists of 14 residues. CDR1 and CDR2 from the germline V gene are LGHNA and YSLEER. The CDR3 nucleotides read TGCGCCAGCAGCCAAGAAGAGATAAACTATGGCTACACCTTC. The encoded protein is CASSQEEINYGYTF.

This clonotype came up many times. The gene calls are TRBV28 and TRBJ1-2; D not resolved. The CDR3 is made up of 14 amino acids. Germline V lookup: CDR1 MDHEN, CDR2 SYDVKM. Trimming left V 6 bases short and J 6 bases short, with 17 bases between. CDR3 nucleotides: TGTGCCAGCAGGCCCGGGTCGGCAAGGAATGGCTACACCTTC. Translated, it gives CASRPGSARNGYTF.

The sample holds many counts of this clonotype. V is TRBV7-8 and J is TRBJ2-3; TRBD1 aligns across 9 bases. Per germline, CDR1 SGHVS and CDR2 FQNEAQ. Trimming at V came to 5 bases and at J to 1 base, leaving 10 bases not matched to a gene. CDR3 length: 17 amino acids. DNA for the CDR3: TGTGCCAGCAGCCAGGGACAGGGCCCTTGGGGCACAGATACGCAGTATTTT. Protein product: CASSQGQGPWGTDTQYF.

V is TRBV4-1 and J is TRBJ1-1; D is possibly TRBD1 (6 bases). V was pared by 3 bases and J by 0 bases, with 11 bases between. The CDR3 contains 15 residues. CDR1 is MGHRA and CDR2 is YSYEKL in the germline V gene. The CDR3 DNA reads TGCGCCAGCAGCCATATAACAGGGATGAACACTGAAGCTTTCTTT. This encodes CASSHITGMNTEAFF.

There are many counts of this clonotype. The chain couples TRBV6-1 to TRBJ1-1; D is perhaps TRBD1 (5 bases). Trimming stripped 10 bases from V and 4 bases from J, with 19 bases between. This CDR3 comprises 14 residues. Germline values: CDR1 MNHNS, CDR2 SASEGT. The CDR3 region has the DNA TGTGCCACCATCCCTGGGACCCGAGGCACTGAAGCTTTCTTT. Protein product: CATIPGTRGTEAFF.